This TCR beta chain was captured by sequencing in a study of Ad26.COV2.S vaccination and SARS-CoV-2 variants. Libraries were prepared by immunoSEQ multiplex PCR; TCRdb keeps only in-frame clonotypes and omits some of them. This table has roughly 460,000 clones, 80% to 90% appearing once. With 6 bases removed from V and 2 bases from J, the gap between germline ends came to 20 bases. Germline V CDR1 and CDR2: SNHLY, FYNNEI. The CDR3 runs to 16 residues. Sample treatment: some 19 received Ad26.COV2.S at low or high dose, single or two shots; about 5 received placebo; per-sample allocation not given. Day 63 after the first vaccine or placebo injection was the time point for sampling. Study-level points and caveats: Measurements of TCR breadth and depth may have given underestimates of the total T cell responses.

Details on this clone: Its antigen remains unknown.

The clonotype was recovered from a person between 18 and 65 years old who received the Ad26.COV2.S COVID-19 vaccine or a placebo. The rearrangement links TRBV2 to TRBJ2-7; D is possibly TRBD2 (5 bases). The starting material was peripheral blood, obtained in a trial of Ad26.COV2.S vaccine versus placebo. CDR3 in amino acids: CASSPLSRTGTYEQYF. The CDR3 coding sequence is TGTGCCAGCAGCCCGTTATCTAGGACTGGAACCTACGAGCAGTACTTC.